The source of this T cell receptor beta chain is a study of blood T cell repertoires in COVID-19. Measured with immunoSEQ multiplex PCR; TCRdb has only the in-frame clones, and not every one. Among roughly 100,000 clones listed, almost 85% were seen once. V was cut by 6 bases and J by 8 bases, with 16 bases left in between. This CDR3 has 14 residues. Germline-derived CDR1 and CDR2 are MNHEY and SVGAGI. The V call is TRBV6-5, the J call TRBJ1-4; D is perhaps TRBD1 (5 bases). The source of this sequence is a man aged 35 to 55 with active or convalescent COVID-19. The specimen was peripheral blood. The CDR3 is CASRATPRGEKLFF. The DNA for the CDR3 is TGTGCCAGCAGGGCGACCCCACGGGGGGAAAAACTGTTTTTT.